A selection of T cell receptor beta chains follows, all from one sample in a study of OX40 agonist ivuxolimab in advanced cancers. TCRdb's table, derived via immunoSEQ multiplex PCR, lists solely in-frame clones and lacks some. The data hold over 45,000 clones, with around 85% observed a single time. Sequencing was performed on CD4+ or CD8+ T cells sorted from blood, taken in a trial of the OX40 agonist ivuxolimab. The receptors originated from an adult with an advanced solid tumor such as melanoma, head and neck, liver or kidney cancer. Each CDR3 is given with its conserved first and last residue. A D gene is named only where the DNA matches it firmly. Size is stated for part of the rows, as once, few or many counts, or as a class when the clone is expanded.

-	TRBV4-2	-	TRBJ1-2	TGTGCCAGCAGCCACCCCGCACAGGGCGATGGCTACACCTTC	CASSHPAQGDGYTF
-	TRBV19	-	TRBJ1-5	TGTGCCAGTAGTATAGGGCGTCGGAGCAATCAGCCCCAGCATTTT	CASSIGRRSNQPQHF
-	TRBV28	-	TRBJ1-4	TGTGCCAGCAGTCTGACATATTTAGGAGAAAAACTGTTTTTT	CASSLTYLGEKLFF
-	TRBV5-1	few	TRBJ1-1	TGCGCCAGCAGCTCACAACCCCAAGAGGCTGAAGCTTTCTTT	CASSSQPQEAEAFF
-	TRBV5-1	-	TRBJ1-2	TGCGCCAGCAGCTTGACAGGGTTGAGCGGCTACACCTTC	CASSLTGLSGYTF
-	TRBV29-1	-	TRBJ1-4	TGCAGCGTGACGTCGGCCTCAACTAATGAAAAACTGTTTTTT	CSVTSASTNEKLFF
TRBD2	TRBV4-1	-	TRBJ2-3	TGCGCCAGCAGCCTTTGGACTAGCGGGAGCAGCACAGATACGCAGTATTTT	CASSLWTSGSSTDTQYF
TRBD1	TRBV7-9	-	TRBJ1-6	TGTGCCAGCAGCCCCGGACAGGGACAGAATTCACCCCTCCACTTT	CASSPGQGQNSPLHF
-	TRBV5-5	-	TRBJ2-5	TGTGCCAGCAGCTTACGAGAGACCCAGTACTTC	CASSLRETQYF
-	TRBV11-2	-	TRBJ2-7	TGTGCCAGCAGCTCCCATTACGAGCAGTACTTC	CASSSHYEQYF
-	TRBV6-6	-	TRBJ1-3	TGTGCCAGCAGTTCCCGCGACAGACTCTCTGGAAACACCATATATTTT	CASSSRDRLSGNTIYF
-	TRBV16	-	TRBJ2-2	TGTGCCACCTCGAGGCGAGACACCGGGGAGCTGTTTTTT	CATSRRDTGELFF
-	TRBV5-1	-	TRBJ2-6	TGCGCCAGCAGCTCTAAGACAGGATTCCTCTCTGGGGCCAACGTCCTGACTTTC	CASSSKTGFLSGANVLTF
-	TRBV2	-	TRBJ1-5	TGTGCCAGCAACTACAGGAGGGGCAATCAGCCCCAGCATTTT	CASNYRRGNQPQHF
-	TRBV7-3	-	TRBJ2-1	TGTGCCAGCAGCTTAAGTCCCGTCGCTAGCTATGAGCAGTTCTTC	CASSLSPVASYEQFF
TRBD2	TRBV30	-	TRBJ2-7	TGTGCCTGGAGGGGGACTAGCGGGAAGTACGAGCAGTACTTC	CAWRGTSGKYEQYF
TRBD2	TRBV28	-	TRBJ2-1	TGTGCCAGCAGTTTGCTAGCGGGAGGATGGGGCAATGAGCAGTTCTTC	CASSLLAGGWGNEQFF
-	TRBV7-9	-	TRBJ1-1	TGTGCCAGCAGCTTAGGCCAGGGGTTCACTGAAGCTTTCTTT	CASSLGQGFTEAFF
-	TRBV6-1	-	TRBJ2-7	TGTGCCACCGGGGCCTACGAGCAGTACTTC	CATGAYEQYF
-	TRBV7-9	-	TRBJ2-7	TGTGCCAGCAGCTCCGGGACACTAGAGCAGTACTTC	CASSSGTLEQYF
-	TRBV25-1	-	TRBJ2-2	TGTGCCAGCAGTGAAAATTCCGCGGCTACGAACACCGGGGAGCTGTTTTTT	CASSENSAATNTGELFF
TRBD2	TRBV7-3	-	TRBJ2-1	TGTGCCAGCAGGAAACCGGGACTAGCGCTAAACAATGAGCAGTTCTTC	CASRKPGLALNNEQFF
TRBD1	TRBV11-3	-	TRBJ2-5	TGTGCCAGCAGCGAACAGGGGGCGGAATGGGAGACCCAGTACTTC	CASSEQGAEWETQYF
TRBD1	TRBV6-1	-	TRBJ1-1	TGTGCCAGCAGAGCGGGACAGGGGAACGCTGAAGCTTTCTTT	CASRAGQGNAEAFF
-	TRBV14	-	TRBJ1-3	TGTGCCAGCAGCCAAGGGTTAGGGCAGCCCGTCTCTGGAAACACCATATATTTT	CASSQGLGQPVSGNTIYF
TRBD2	TRBV7-7	-	TRBJ2-1	TGTGCTAGCAGCCCCCTGAGGGGGACTAGCAATGAGCAGTTCTTC	CASSPLRGTSNEQFF
TRBD2	TRBV9	once	TRBJ2-1	TGTGCCAGCAGCGGGACTAGCGCGTACAATGAGCAGTTCTTC	CASSGTSAYNEQFF
-	TRBV10-3	-	TRBJ1-1	TGTGCCATCAGCCGTGGTGGGGTGAACACTGAAGCTTTCTTT	CAISRGGVNTEAFF
-	TRBV4-1	once	TRBJ1-1	TGCGCCAGCAGCCGACAAGACATATTTAAGAACACTGAAGCTTTCTTT	CASSRQDIFKNTEAFF
TRBD1	TRBV11-2	-	TRBJ1-4	TGTGCCAGCCGGGGGACAGGGCGGGAAAAACTGTTTTTT	CASRGTGREKLFF
-	TRBV6-4	-	TRBJ2-3	TGTGCCAGCAGTGACCAGGGAGCGGGAGATACGCAGTATTTT	CASSDQGAGDTQYF
-	TRBV28	-	TRBJ2-1	TGTGCCAGCAGACCCAGGGGGGAGTCCTACAATGAGCAGTTCTTC	CASRPRGESYNEQFF
-	TRBV5-1	-	TRBJ2-7	TGCGCCAGCAGCCTGGGATTTACCTACGAGCAGTACTTC	CASSLGFTYEQYF